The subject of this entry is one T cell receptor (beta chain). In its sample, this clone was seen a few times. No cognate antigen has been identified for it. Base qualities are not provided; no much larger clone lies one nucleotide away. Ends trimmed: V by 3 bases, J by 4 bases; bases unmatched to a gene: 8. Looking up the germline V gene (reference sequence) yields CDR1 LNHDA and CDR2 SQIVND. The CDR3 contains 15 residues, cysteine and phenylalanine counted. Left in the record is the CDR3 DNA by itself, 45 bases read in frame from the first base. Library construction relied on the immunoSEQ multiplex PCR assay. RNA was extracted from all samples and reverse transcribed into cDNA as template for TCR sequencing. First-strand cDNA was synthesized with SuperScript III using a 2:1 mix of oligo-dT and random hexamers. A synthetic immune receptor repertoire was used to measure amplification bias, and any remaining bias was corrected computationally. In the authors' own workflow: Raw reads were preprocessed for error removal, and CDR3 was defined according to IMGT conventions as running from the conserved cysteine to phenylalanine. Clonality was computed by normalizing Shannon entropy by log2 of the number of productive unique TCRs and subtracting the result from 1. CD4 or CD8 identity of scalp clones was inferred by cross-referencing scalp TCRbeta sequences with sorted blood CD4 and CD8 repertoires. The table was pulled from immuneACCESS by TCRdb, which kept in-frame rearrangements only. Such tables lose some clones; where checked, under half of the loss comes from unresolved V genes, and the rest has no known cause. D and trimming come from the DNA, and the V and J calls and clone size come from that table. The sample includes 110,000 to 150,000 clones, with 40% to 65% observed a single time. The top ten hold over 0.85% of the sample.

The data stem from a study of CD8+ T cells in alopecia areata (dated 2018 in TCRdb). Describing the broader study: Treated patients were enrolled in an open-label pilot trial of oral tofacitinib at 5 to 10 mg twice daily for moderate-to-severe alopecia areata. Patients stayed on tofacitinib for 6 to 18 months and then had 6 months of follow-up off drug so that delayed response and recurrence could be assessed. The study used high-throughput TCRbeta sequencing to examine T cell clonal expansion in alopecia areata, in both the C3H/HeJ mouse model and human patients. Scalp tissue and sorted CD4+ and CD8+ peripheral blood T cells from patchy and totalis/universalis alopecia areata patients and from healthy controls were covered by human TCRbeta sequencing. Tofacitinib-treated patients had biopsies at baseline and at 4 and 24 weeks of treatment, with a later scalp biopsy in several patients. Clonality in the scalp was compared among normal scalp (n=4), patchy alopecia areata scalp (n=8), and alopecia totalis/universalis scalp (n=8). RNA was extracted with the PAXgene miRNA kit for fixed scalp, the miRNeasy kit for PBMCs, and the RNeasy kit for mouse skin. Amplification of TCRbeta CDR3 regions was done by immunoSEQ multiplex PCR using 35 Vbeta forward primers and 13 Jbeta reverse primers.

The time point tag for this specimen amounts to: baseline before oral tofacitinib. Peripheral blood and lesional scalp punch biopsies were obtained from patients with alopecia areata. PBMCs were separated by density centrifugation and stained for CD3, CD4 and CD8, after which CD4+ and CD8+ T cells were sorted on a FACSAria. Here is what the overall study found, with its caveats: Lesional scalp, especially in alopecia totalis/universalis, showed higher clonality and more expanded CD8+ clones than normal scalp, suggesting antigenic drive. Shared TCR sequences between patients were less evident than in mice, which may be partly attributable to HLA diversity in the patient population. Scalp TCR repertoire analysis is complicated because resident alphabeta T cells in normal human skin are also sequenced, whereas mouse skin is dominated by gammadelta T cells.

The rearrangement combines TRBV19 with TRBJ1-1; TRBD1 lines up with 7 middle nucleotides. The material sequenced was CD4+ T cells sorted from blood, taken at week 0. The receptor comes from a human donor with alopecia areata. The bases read TGTGCCAGTAGTATCGAAGACAGGGAGGGCACTGAAGCTTTCTTT. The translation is CASSIEDREGTEAFF.